The entry that follows covers one TCR beta chain sequence. Germline assignment: CDR1 DFQATT and CDR2 SNEGSKA (reference sequence). This CDR3 contains 16 residues. V was pared by 2 bases and J by 7 bases, with 15 bases of the junction left unmatched. Patients chosen for sequencing had shown CD8+CD57+ cell expansion by flow cytometry. The entry originates in a study of CD8+CD57+ T cells in acquired aplastic anemia. The template for TCR beta VDJ and CDR3 sequence profiling was genomic DNA. In TCRdb, the reads were re-called with MiXCR into one record per CDR3 protein. The sample holds under 200,000 distinct CDR3 sequences, roughly 48% seen once.

The sample consisted of sorted CD4+, CD8+, or CD8+CD57+ T cells (not recorded which) from PBMCs. The clonotype comes from a human donor with aplastic anemia. The chain carries TRBV20-1 and TRBJ2-7; 9 bases match TRBD1. CDR3 nucleotides: TGCAGTGCTAGAACCCCCGACAGGGGGGACACCGGGGAGCAGTACTTC. This gives the protein CSARTPDRGDTGEQYF.